These T cell receptor beta chains were read from a single sample in a study of patients and donors after allogeneic stem cell transplantation. One entry per CDR3 protein results from TCRdb running MiXCR on the RT-PCR reads. The repertoire includes about 960,000 distinct CDR3 sequences, roughly 18% of them detected once, and around 6% sits in the top ten. Material for sequencing was blood, either unsorted or a sorted T cell fraction (not recorded which). The receptors were gathered from a human donor who was either an allogeneic HSCT recipient or a stem cell or donor lymphocyte infusion donor (not recorded which). It is not recorded whose cells these are; they may come from a transplant donor. The CDR3 runs from the conserved cysteine through the conserved F or W. A D gene is named only where the DNA matches it firmly. Expanded clones are given a class, and other clones once, few, many or no size at all.

NA	TRBJ2-1	TRBV10-3	TRBD2	CAIGVALAGSAENEQFF	TGTGCCATCGGAGTAGCACTAGCGGGGTCCGCTGAGAATGAGCAGTTCTTC
NA	TRBJ2-5	TRBV7-2	NA	CASNVGAKGYQETQYF	TGTGCCAGCAATGTGGGGGCCAAGGGGTACCAAGAGACCCAGTACTTC
NA	TRBJ2-1	TRBV5-5	NA	CASSPSPSLYNEQFF	TGTGCCAGCAGCCCTTCCCCGTCCCTCTACAATGAGCAGTTCTTC
NA	TRBJ1-4	TRBV2	NA	CASKASVGYEKLFF	TGTGCCAGCAAGGCGTCAGTGGGTTATGAAAAACTGTTTTTT
NA	TRBJ2-2	TRBV7-8	TRBD2	CASRSGTIGVVVDTGELFF	TGTGCCAGCAGGTCCGGGACTATCGGGGTAGTAGTGGACACCGGGGAGCTGTTTTTT
NA	TRBJ1-1	TRBV5-1	NA	CASSLEGGRAEAFF	TGCGCCAGCAGCTTGGAAGGGGGTAGGGCTGAAGCTTTCTTT
NA	TRBJ2-1	TRBV7-3	TRBD1	CASSLARGLINEQFF	TGTGCCAGCAGCTTAGCCAGGGGGTTAATCAATGAGCAGTTCTTC
NA	TRBJ2-1	TRBV24-1	NA	CATSDLPSRAPNEQFF	TGTGCCACCAGTGATTTGCCATCCAGGGCACCCAATGAGCAGTTCTTC
NA	TRBJ1-4	TRBV12-3/TRBV12-4	TRBD1	CASSLSGTGIEKLFF	TGTGCCAGCAGTTTGTCCGGGACAGGGATTGAAAAACTGTTTTTT
few	TRBJ2-2	TRBV7-9	TRBD1	CASSFGDRQPGELFF	TGTGCCAGCAGCTTTGGGGACAGGCAACCCGGGGAGCTGTTTTTT
many	TRBJ2-3	TRBV12-3/TRBV12-4	NA	CASTRGNTDTQYF	TGTGCCAGCACCCGGGGGAACACAGATACGCAGTATTTT
NA	TRBJ2-1	TRBV27	NA	CASSSLTSKDEQFF	TGTGCCAGCAGTTCGCTGACTAGTAAGGATGAGCAGTTCTTC
NA	TRBJ1-1	TRBV4-3	NA	CASGITGNTEAFF	TGCGCCAGCGGGATAACAGGGAACACTGAAGCTTTCTTT
many	TRBJ2-1	TRBV7-3	TRBD2	CASSLAGDSSEQFF	TGTGCCAGCAGCTTAGCGGGGGACTCCAGTGAGCAGTTCTTC
few	TRBJ1-6	TRBV5-4	NA	CASSLGGLSYNSPLHF	TGTGCCAGCAGCCTCGGAGGGCTGTCCTATAATTCACCCCTCCACTTT
few	TRBJ1-4	TRBV4-3	NA	CASSQDREWKLFF	TGCGCCAGCAGCCAAGACAGGGAGTGGAAACTGTTTTTT
few	TRBJ2-7	TRBV6-5	TRBD2	CASSSPASGRSYEQYF	TGTGCCAGCAGTTCCCCGGCTAGCGGGAGATCCTACGAGCAGTACTTC
NA	TRBJ2-1	TRBV20-1	TRBD2	CSASLLAGGSSYNEQFF	TGCAGTGCTAGTCTGCTAGCGGGAGGGAGCTCCTACAATGAGCAGTTCTTC
NA	TRBJ1-5	TRBV6-1	TRBD1	CASRATGDQPQHF	TGTGCCAGCAGAGCGACAGGGGATCAGCCCCAGCATTTT
once	TRBJ2-3	TRBV7-3	NA	CASSLKAGVAGTDTQYF	TGTGCCAGCAGCTTAAAGGCGGGCGTAGCCGGCACAGATACGCAGTATTTT
NA	TRBJ2-7	TRBV25-1	TRBD2	CASSELGLAYEQYF	TGTGCCAGCAGTGAATTGGGACTAGCTTACGAGCAGTACTTC
NA	TRBJ2-3	TRBV5-1	TRBD1	CASSLNQGQGTDTQYF	TGCGCCAGCAGCTTGAATCAAGGACAGGGCACAGATACGCAGTATTTT
few	TRBJ2-3	TRBV12-3/TRBV12-4	NA	CASRAGGPIDTQYF	TGTGCCAGCAGAGCCGGGGGTCCCATAGATACGCAGTATTTT
few	TRBJ1-6	TRBV27	NA	CASSQGLTRYNSPLHF	TGTGCCAGCAGCCAGGGTTTAACTCGGTATAATTCACCCCTCCACTTT
few	TRBJ2-1	TRBV12-3/TRBV12-4	TRBD2	CASSFIGGGNEQFF	TGTGCCAGCAGTTTTATCGGGGGAGGGAATGAGCAGTTCTTC